A single T cell receptor beta chain is shown here with its context. As yet, its antigen is unknown. The data belong to a study of cytotoxic CD8 clonotypes in ibrutinib-treated CLL. On the study more broadly: Partial responses numbered some 25 and complete responses 2; after a median about 62 months, roughly 15 stayed remitted and approximately twelve progressed.

Using immunoSEQ multiplex PCR, the repertoire was profiled, and TCRdb retains in-frame clones only, with some absent. The table includes some 81,000 clones, about four fifths detected once. Study outcomes and limitations: Sampling of sustained-remission and progressing patients occurred at differing times. Baseline levels of clonality went above those of age-matched healthy donors and moved with circulating CD8+ T-cell counts. At ibrutinib response, clonality increased, and at progression it declined back toward baseline.

CDR1 and CDR2 (germline): SGHVS, FNYEAQ. The CDR3 consists of 16 residues. The V segment lost 5 bases and the J segment 6 bases; nucleotides outside the gene matches: 9. The rearrangement joins TRBV7-6 to TRBJ2-1; TRBD2 aligns across 11 bases. This TCR derives from a human donor with chronic lymphocytic leukemia. This specimen was PBMCs, taken after 12 months of ibrutinib treatment. CDR3 DNA sequence: TGTGCCAGCAGCCCGTTAGCGGGAGGGGGGGGCAATGAGCAGTTCTTC. Translated, it gives CASSPLAGGGGNEQFF.